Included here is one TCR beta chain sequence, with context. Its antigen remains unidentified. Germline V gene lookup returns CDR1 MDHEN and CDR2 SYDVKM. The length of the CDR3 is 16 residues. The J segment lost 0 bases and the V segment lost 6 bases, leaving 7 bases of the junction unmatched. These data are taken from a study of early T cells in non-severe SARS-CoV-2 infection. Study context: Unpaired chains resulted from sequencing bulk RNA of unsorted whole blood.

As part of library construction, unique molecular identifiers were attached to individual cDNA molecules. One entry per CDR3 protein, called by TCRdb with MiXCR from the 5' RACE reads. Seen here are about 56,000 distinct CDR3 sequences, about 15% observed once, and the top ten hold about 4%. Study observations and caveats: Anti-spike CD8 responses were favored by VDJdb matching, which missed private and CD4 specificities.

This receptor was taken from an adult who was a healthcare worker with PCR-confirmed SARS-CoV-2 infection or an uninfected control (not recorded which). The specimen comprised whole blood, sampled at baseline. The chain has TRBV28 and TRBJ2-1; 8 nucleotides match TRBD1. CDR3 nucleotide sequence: TGTGCCAGCAGCTACAGGGGGGTCAGCTCCTACAATGAGCAGTTCTTC. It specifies CASSYRGVSSYNEQFF.